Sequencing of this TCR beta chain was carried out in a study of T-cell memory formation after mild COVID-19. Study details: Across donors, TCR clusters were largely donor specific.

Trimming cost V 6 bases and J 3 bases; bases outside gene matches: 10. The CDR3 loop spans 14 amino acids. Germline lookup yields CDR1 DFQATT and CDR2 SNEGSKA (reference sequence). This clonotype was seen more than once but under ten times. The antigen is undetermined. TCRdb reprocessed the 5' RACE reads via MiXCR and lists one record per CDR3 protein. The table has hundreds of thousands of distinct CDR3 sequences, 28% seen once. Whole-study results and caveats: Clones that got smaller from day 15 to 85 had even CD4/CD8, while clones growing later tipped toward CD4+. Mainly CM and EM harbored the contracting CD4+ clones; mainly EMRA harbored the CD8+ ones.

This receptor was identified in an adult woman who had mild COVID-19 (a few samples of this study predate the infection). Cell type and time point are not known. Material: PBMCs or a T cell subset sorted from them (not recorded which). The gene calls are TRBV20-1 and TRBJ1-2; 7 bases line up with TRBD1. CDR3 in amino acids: CSAHETGPDYGYTF. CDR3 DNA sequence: TGCAGTGCCCATGAGACAGGGCCAGACTATGGCTACACCTTC.